These 16 T cell receptor beta chains came from one sample sequenced in a study of metastatic and nonmetastatic thyroid tumors. TCRdb re-analyzed the PCR reads through MiXCR. This sample carries around 45,000 clones, around 3.1% of them seen once, and the ten largest clones take around 9.9%. Prior to thyroid surgery, none of the patients had received any treatment. The sequenced sample consisted of blood. The receptors stem from a female donor with papillary thyroid cancer or a benign thyroid nodule (not recorded which). Some clones in this sample may be carry-over from other donors' samples.

This clone has at least ten counts. J is TRBJ1-3 and V is TRBV20-1; D not certain. Germline V gene sequence: CDR1 DFQATT, CDR2 SNEGSKA (reference sequence). This CDR3 has 17 amino acids. V lost 3 bases and J 0 bases, leaving 18 bases between the germline ends. This CDR3 reads CSASRDPRTLSGNTIYF. CDR3 in DNA: TGCAGTGCTAGCAGAGACCCCCGGACTCTCTCTGGAAACACCATATATTTT.

This clone was seen ten or more times. This chain uses TRBV5-6 with TRBJ2-3, with 9 bases lining up with TRBD1. Trimming took 1 base from V and 3 from J; bases not matched to a gene: 3. Germline-derived CDR1 and CDR2 are SGHDT and YYEEEE. This CDR3 region has 15 residues. CDR3 amino acids: CASSLSGQGTDTQYF. CDR3 bases: TGTGCCAGCAGCTTGTCGGGACAGGGTACAGATACGCAGTATTTT.

This clone rates as medium-sized. J is TRBJ2-7 and V is TRBV11-3; possibly TRBD1 for D (5 bases). Germline V CDR1 and CDR2: SGHNT, YENEEA. The length of the CDR3 is 14 residues. The V end was cut by 4 bases, the J end by 7 bases, with 17 bases between. The CDR3: CASSSPGAGFEQYF. DNA of the CDR3: TGTGCCAGCAGCTCACCCGGCGCAGGGTTTGAGCAGTACTTC.

Many counts were recorded for this clone. The chain employs TRBV6-1 and TRBJ2-1, with D unresolved. The CDR3 loop spans 15 amino acids. Germline CDR1 is MNHNS and CDR2 is SASEGT. V lost 6 bases and J 5 bases, leaving 17 bases between the germline ends. The CDR3 is CASRPDLPDDNEQFF. The CDR3, as DNA: TGTGCCAGCAGGCCAGACCTCCCGGACGACAATGAGCAGTTCTTC.

This clone showed up many times. The rearrangement joins TRBV9 to TRBJ1-1; 9 nucleotides align to TRBD1. The ends lost 0 bases at V and 8 bases at J; junction bases unmatched: 2. CDR3 length equals 13 residues. Germline CDR1 is SGDLS and CDR2 is YYNGEE. The CDR3 DNA follows: TGTGCCAGCAGCGTAGGGGGACAGGGAGAAGCTTTCTTT. The encoded protein is CASSVGGQGEAFF.

This clone has a count of ten or more. This chain connects TRBV12-3 or TRBV12-4 to TRBJ1-5, with D perhaps matching TRBD1 (6 bases). The length of the CDR3 is 14 residues. Trimming cost V 6 bases and J 1 base, with 10 bases left between them. The CDR3 region has the DNA TGTGCCAGCAGATTTGGACAGAGCAATCAGCCCCAGCATTTT. Encoded protein: CASRFGQSNQPQHF.

The J gene is TRBJ2-2, the V gene TRBV6-2 or TRBV6-3; D uncertain. The CDR3 is 14 amino acids. The V gene lost 6 bases and the J gene lost 4 bases, with 12 bases spanning the gap. CDR1 is MNHEY, CDR2 SVGEGT, per germline. CDR3 nucleotides: TGTGCCAGCAGCCCTTTAAGTTTCACCGGGGAGCTGTTTTTT. Amino acids: CASSPLSFTGELFF.

This clone is termed medium-sized (0.01 to 0.1%). The rearrangement uses TRBV29-1 and TRBJ1-2; perhaps TRBD1 as D (6 bases). The V and J ends lost 4 bases and 2 bases respectively, with 8 bases between them. This CDR3 spans 12 amino acids. Per germline, CDR1 SQVTM and CDR2 ANQGSEA. As DNA, the CDR3 is TGCAGCGTTGTAGGGGGAAACTATGGCTACACCTTC. Protein sequence: CSVVGGNYGYTF.

This clone was seen repeatedly, ten times or more. This sequence joins TRBV10-3 and TRBJ2-3; 11 positions match TRBD2. The trim removed 4 bases at V and 3 bases at J, leaving 9 bases unmatched. Germline V gives CDR1 ENHRY, CDR2 SYGVKD. This CDR3 is 17 amino acids long. The CDR3 region is CAISALSLAGGTDTQYF. CDR3 nucleotides: TGTGCCATCAGTGCCCTTTCGCTAGCGGGAGGAACAGATACGCAGTATTTT.

The sample holds many counts of this clone. This could be a read error, since a much larger clone is one nucleotide away. The gene calls are TRBV30 and TRBJ2-2; possibly TRBD1 for D (5 bases). CDR3 length: 14 amino acids. V shed 2 bases and J shed 6 bases, with 13 bases lying between them. Germline CDR1 and CDR2: GTSNPN and SVGIG (reference sequence). CDR3 protein: CAWSPQGLAGELFF. DNA of the CDR3: TGTGCCTGGAGTCCCCAGGGTTTGGCCGGGGAGCTGTTTTTT.

The CDR3 here is CASSSSTLAGEDEQYF. DNA of the CDR3: TGTGCCAGCAGTTCCTCCACACTAGCGGGAGAAGACGAGCAGTACTTC. The V call is TRBV28, the J call TRBJ2-7, with 11 nucleotides matching TRBD2. The CDR3 is 16 residues long. Per the germline V gene, CDR1 is MDHEN and CDR2 is SYDVKM. After removal of 4 bases from V and 5 bases from J, the junction contained 10 bases not matched to a gene.

A few counts support this clone. The chain employs TRBV24-1 and TRBJ2-3; 10 bases match TRBD1. V shed 5 bases, J shed 1 base, and the junction held 8 bases outside the gene matches. In germline, CDR1 is KGHDR, CDR2 SFDVKD. The CDR3 is made up of 17 amino acids. The CDR3 region is CATSVMRGTGGTDTQYF. CDR3 coding DNA: TGTGCCACCAGTGTCATGCGCGGGACAGGGGGCACAGATACGCAGTATTTT.

This clone was seen a few times. The J gene is TRBJ1-2, the V gene TRBV28; D is uncertain. Germline CDR1 and CDR2: MDHEN and SYDVKM. V was clipped by 8 bases and J by 7 bases, with 17 bases between them. This CDR3 is 13 amino acids long. The CDR3 sequence: CASLSYLGGGYTF. Written as DNA, the CDR3 is TGTGCCAGCCTATCTTACCTGGGTGGTGGCTACACCTTC.

There are many counts of this clone. A much larger clone is a single base away; this may be a read error. Different DNA sequences within this sample yield the same CDR3. This rearrangement joins TRBV11-3 to TRBJ2-5, with D possibly matching TRBD2 (6 bases). Germline V gene data show CDR1 as SGHNT and CDR2 as YENEEA. Trimming cost V 5 bases and J 3 bases, with 19 bases left between them. This CDR3 has 16 residues. CDR3 protein: CASSLAWGSEEETQYF. The CDR3 DNA sequence: TGTGCCAGCAGCCTAGCGTGGGGCAGCGAGGAAGAGACCCAGTACTTC.

The chain joins TRBV20-1 to TRBJ2-7; possibly TRBD1 for D (5 bases). V lost 6 bases and J 4 bases, leaving 22 bases between the germline ends. The germline CDR1 and CDR2 sequences are DFQATT and SNEGSKA (reference sequence). The CDR3 covers 15 residues. The CDR3 coding sequence is TGCAGTGCGTCACCTCACCCAGGGAAGACATACGAGCAGTACTTC. This codes for CSASPHPGKTYEQYF.

This clone occurred many times. The gene calls are TRBV27 and TRBJ2-5, with no clear D. In germline, CDR1 is MNHEY, CDR2 SMNVEV (reference sequence). Trimming took 4 bases from V and 1 from J, leaving 4 bases between them. The CDR3 has 12 amino acids. As DNA, the CDR3 is TGTGCCAGCAGTTCCCTCCAAGAGACCCAGTACTTC. As protein: CASSSLQETQYF.